This passage covers 13 T cell receptor beta chains from one sample sequenced in a study of T cells in Graves' hyperthyroidism and ophthalmopathy. Authors of the study amplified TCR beta CDR3 regions from RNA transcripts. Researchers ran a first-round RT-PCR on the TCR CDR3 using the HTBI primer set. TCRdb analysed the multiplex PCR reads with MiXCR anew, one entry per CDR3 protein. Here the sample spans some 570,000 distinct CDR3 sequences, roughly 17% being singletons. Sequencing was performed on blood. Receptors were obtained from a woman aged 18 to 35 with Graves' ophthalmopathy.

CDR3 sequence (DNA): TGTGCCAGCAGCCCGACAGGGGTTCACTATGGCTACACCTTC. Its translation is CASSPTGVHYGYTF. The chain is built from TRBV27 and TRBJ1-2; 8 nucleotides agree with TRBD1. The CDR3 totals 14 residues. From germline, CDR1 is MNHEY and CDR2 SMNVEV (reference sequence). V was pared by 6 bases and J by 3 bases, with 6 bases of the junction left unmatched.

J is TRBJ1-4 and V is TRBV5-5; D uncertain. The CDR3 runs to 16 residues. The germline gives CDR1 SGHKS, CDR2 YYEKEE (reference sequence). Trimming stripped 0 bases from V and 5 bases from J, with 14 bases between. The CDR3 is CASSLVTPADNEKLFF. The CDR3 region has the DNA TGTGCCAGCAGCTTGGTGACACCTGCGGACAATGAAAAACTGTTTTTT.

This clonotype was seen repeatedly, ten times or more. The chain employs TRBV12-3 or TRBV12-4 and TRBJ1-2, with 7 bases identical to TRBD1. Trimming took 5 bases from V and 7 from J; bases not matched to a gene: 7. The CDR3 spans 13 residues. Here the CDR3 reads CASSPRQGGGYTF. In DNA, the CDR3 is TGTGCCAGCAGTCCACGACAGGGCGGTGGCTACACCTTC.

This clonotype was seen only once. Just one base apart from a much larger clone, this may be a read error. The V call is TRBV20-1, the J call TRBJ2-7, with TRBD1 matching over 10 bases. Germline lookup yields CDR1 DFQATT and CDR2 SNEGSKA (reference sequence). The CDR3 has 13 residues. In DNA form, the CDR3 reads TGCAGTGCTAGGGGACAGGGGACCTACGAGCAGCACTTC. Protein product: CSARGQGTYEQHF.

This clonotype was seen many times. The chain recombines TRBV5-8 with TRBJ2-1; D is unclear. This CDR3 is 14 amino acids long. The germline gives CDR1 SGHTS, CDR2 YDEGEE. V was cut by 0 bases and J by 4 bases, with 8 bases left in between. The CDR3 coding sequence is TGTGCCAGCAGCTTGGTGGCTAGTTACAATGAGCAGTTCTTC. Translating it yields CASSLVASYNEQFF. Combining the CDR3 with reference TRBV5-8 and TRBJ2-1 gives the whole variable domain EAGVTQSPTHLIKTRGQQATLRCSPISGHTSVYWYQQALGLGLQFLLWYDEGEERNRGNFPPRFSGRQFPNYSSELNVNALELEDSALYLCASSLVASYNEQFFGPGTRLTVL.

The genes are TRBV29-1 and TRBJ2-5; 11 nucleotides match TRBD1. Trimming removed 0 bases from V and 7 bases from J; junction bases left unmatched: 1. Germline lookup yields CDR1 SQVTM and CDR2 ANQGSEA. CDR3 length: 13 amino acids. In nucleotides, the CDR3 is TGCAGCGTTGAAGAAGGGACAGGGGGGACCCAGTACTTC. It is translated as CSVEEGTGGTQYF.

This clonotype turned up a few times. This chain joins TRBV29-1 and TRBJ2-6, with 10 nucleotides matching TRBD1. Germline CDR1 is SQVTM and CDR2 is ANQGSEA. The V and J ends lost 3 bases and 2 bases, in that order; junction bases with no gene match: 10. The CDR3 runs 18 residues. The CDR3 coding sequence is TGCAGCGTTGAGAACCGACAGGGGGCGAAGGCTGGGGCCAACGTCCTGACTTTC. Translation gives CSVENRQGAKAGANVLTF.

This clonotype was found many times. The J gene is TRBJ2-7, the V gene TRBV6-6; D ambiguous. Germline V gene data show CDR1 as MNHNY and CDR2 as SVGAGI (reference sequence). The CDR3 is made up of 17 amino acids. The germline V and J ends were trimmed by 0 bases and 0 bases, with 15 bases remaining between them. In DNA form, the CDR3 reads TGTGCCAGCAGTTACTCGGTACCTACAGCGAGCTCCTACGAGCAGTACTTC. Amino acid sequence: CASSYSVPTASSYEQYF.

This clonotype was detected a few times. V and J are TRBV19 and TRBJ1-1; D is ambiguous. The V end lost 4 bases, the J end lost 5 bases, and 14 bases lay between the germline ends. Germline V gene lookup returns CDR1 LNHDA and CDR2 SQIVND (reference sequence). This CDR3 contains 14 residues. In DNA, the CDR3 is TGTGCCAGTAGTAGACCTGGACGGGTGACTGAAGCTTTCTTT. Translating gives CASSRPGRVTEAFF.

The table lists this clonotype with many counts. The J gene is TRBJ1-5, the V gene TRBV7-8; tentative D call: TRBD1 (5 bases). The CDR3 has 14 amino acids. V was trimmed by 5 bases and J by 4 bases, leaving 12 bases between them. The V gene's germline CDR1 is SGHVS and CDR2 FQNEAQ. This CDR3 reads CASSPLGGNQPQHF. The DNA for the CDR3 is TGTGCCAGCAGCCCTTTGGGGGGAAATCAGCCCCAGCATTTT.

This clonotype was seen repeatedly, ten times or more. The rearrangement links TRBV7-2 to TRBJ1-6; no definite D call. V was pared by 2 bases and J by 0 bases, with 14 bases between. This CDR3 is built from 18 residues. Germline V gene data show CDR1 as SGHTA and CDR2 as FQGNSA. The CDR3 DNA reads TGTGCCAGCAGCTTATCGTACGGACCAAGCTCCTATAATTCACCCCTCCACTTT. This gives the protein CASSLSYGPSSYNSPLHF. Full variable domain (rest looked up from reference TRBV7-2 and TRBJ1-6): GAGVSQSPSNKVTEKGKDVELRCDPISGHTALYWYRQSLGQGLEFLIYFQGNSAPDKSGLPSDRFSAERTGGSVSTLTIQRTQQEDSAVYLCASSLSYGPSSYNSPLHFGNGTRLTVT.

The genes are TRBV4-2 and TRBJ1-1; no definite D call. The CDR3 totals 13 residues. Germline V lookup: CDR1 LGHNA, CDR2 YNFKEQ. Trimming cost V 0 bases and J 4 bases, with 6 bases left between them. The CDR3 DNA is TGTGCCAGCAGCCAAGATAGTGGCACTGAAGCTTTCTTT. Translating it yields CASSQDSGTEAFF.

This clonotype was recorded at least ten times. This sequence joins TRBV7-2 and TRBJ2-2, with 8 bases identical to TRBD1. V trimming: 1 base; J trimming: 4 bases; junction bases outside the gene matches: 2. The length of the CDR3 is 15 residues. Looked up from germline, CDR1 is SGHTA and CDR2 is FQGNSA. For the CDR3, the DNA is TGTGCCAGCAGCTTAGGACAGGGGAGCACCGGGGAGCTGTTTTTT. This sequence encodes CASSLGQGSTGELFF.